This entry is about one TCR beta chain. TCRdb passed the RT-PCR reads through MiXCR, listing each CDR3 protein once. The data contain fewer than 550,000 distinct CDR3 sequences, over 25% of them singletons. The entry originates in a study of response to subunit inactivated influenza vaccine. The CDR3 runs 16 residues. The V segment lost 5 bases and the J segment 2 bases; nucleotides outside the gene matches: 6. Looked up from germline, CDR1 is SGHAT and CDR2 is FQNNGV. J is TRBJ2-2 and V is TRBV11-2, with TRBD2 matching 9 bases. The TCR originated in a man aged 45 to 65 who received an inactivated influenza vaccine. Specimen: CD4+ T cells sorted from PBMCs, collected around 5 days after vaccination. The CDR3 DNA follows: TGTGCCAGCAGCCCCGCGGGGGGGATTAACACCGGGGAGCTGTTTTTT. Translating gives CASSPAGGINTGELFF.